This T cell receptor beta chain was observed in a study of blood T cell repertoires in COVID-19. Study-wide background: Acute-phase and convalescent COVID-19 samples originated in the United States, Italy and Spain.

This clone occurred a few times. V shed 2 bases and J 9 bases; nucleotides not matched to a gene: 14. CDR3 length: 17 amino acids. Germline V gene data show CDR1 as MGHDK and CDR2 as SYGVNS. Original processing notes: From reference gene primer amplification, estimates of nucleated cell counts were derived. Profiling relied on immunoSEQ multiplex PCR, and the TCRdb table lists in-frame clones only, not all of them. V, J and clone size derive from that table, while D and trimming were established from the DNA sequence. This table holds about 220,000 clones, around 83% found once. The clonotype originates from a middle-aged man who had recovered from COVID-19. The chain employs TRBV25-1 and TRBJ2-7, with TRBD2 matching 12 bases. Sequencing was performed on peripheral blood. CDR3 region: CASSEAGRGLAGITQYF. The CDR3, as DNA: TGTGCCAGCAGTGAAGCTGGGAGGGGACTAGCGGGCATCACGCAGTACTTC.